This TCR beta chain was identified during a study of blood T cell repertoires in COVID-19. Across the whole study: Samples came from the United States, Italy and Spain, spanning acute and convalescent COVID-19.

Original processing methods: Quantification of nucleated cells was approximated via reference gene primer amplification. The assay was immunoSEQ multiplex PCR, and TCRdb's table has in-frame clones only and misses some. The V and J calls and clone size are taken from that table; D and trimming were inferred from the DNA. The sample yields fewer than 120,000 clones, approximately 90% seen once. The sample comprised peripheral blood. This clonotype originated in a woman aged 50 to 60 with acute or convalescent COVID-19.

In DNA, the CDR3 is TGTGCCAGCAGCGCTTCTGGGGCCTTTCAAGAGACCCAGTACTTC. It specifies CASSASGAFQETQYF. The chain recombines TRBV9 with TRBJ2-5; weak D call: TRBD1 (5 bases). Germline loops: CDR1 SGDLS, CDR2 YYNGEE. This CDR3 spans 15 amino acids. V was cut by 3 bases and J by 2 bases, with 14 bases left in between.